This T cell receptor (beta chain) was recovered during a study of T cells in Graves' hyperthyroidism and ophthalmopathy. Study outcomes and limitations: It was a median 6.5 months before onset that the model predicted ophthalmopathy. In blood, most of the thyroid clonotypes expanded above 0.001 were also present.

Patients affected by ophthalmopathy presented a Clinical Activity Score of at least 3, a NOSPECS grade of at least 4, and disease duration below 3 months. A patient was excluded if there was uncontrolled infection, other autoimmune disease, pregnancy or lactation. A note on this clonotype: As yet, its antigen is unknown.

RNA transcripts were the template for amplifying TCR beta CDR3 regions. Researchers ran a first-round RT-PCR on the TCR CDR3 using the HTBI primer set. TCRdb reprocessed the multiplex PCR reads via MiXCR and lists one record per CDR3 protein. The sample yields 360,000 or so distinct CDR3 sequences, roughly 15% seen once. V dropped 5 bases and J dropped 3 bases, with 10 bases sitting between them. CDR1 is SEHNR, CDR2 FQNEAQ, per germline (reference sequence). The CDR3 covers 14 residues. This sequence was found in a woman aged 55-69 years with Graves' ophthalmopathy. J is TRBJ1-4 and V is TRBV7-9; TRBD1 is a possible D gene (5 bases). Sample: blood. Here the CDR3 reads CASSRTLSNEKLFF. In DNA form, the CDR3 reads TGTGCCAGCAGCCGGACACTTTCTAATGAAAAACTGTTTTTT.